This TCR beta chain was sequenced during a study of OX40 agonist ivuxolimab in advanced cancers. Study overall: Across the patients, intravenous ivuxolimab was delivered every 2 weeks at 0.01 to 10 mg/kg.

V was trimmed by 6 bases and J by 5 bases, leaving 14 bases between them. The CDR3 runs 14 residues. Germline V gives CDR1 WNHNN, CDR2 SYGVQD (reference sequence). Blood got drawn at baseline, again on cycle 4 day 1, and then on cycle 7 day 1. Sequencing used immunoSEQ multiplex PCR; TCRdb keeps in-frame clones, though not all of them. The sample lists around 61,000 clones; approximately 78% were seen once. The clonotype originates from an adult with an advanced solid tumor such as melanoma, head and neck, liver or kidney cancer. The sequenced sample was CD4+ or CD8+ T cells sorted from blood, obtained in a trial of the OX40 agonist ivuxolimab. This chain uses TRBV10-1 with TRBJ2-4; D gene unclear. Here the CDR3 DNA reads TGCGCCAGCAGCGCCGATAGGTTCCAAAACATTCAGTACTTC. This codes for CASSADRFQNIQYF.